This T cell receptor beta chain was recovered during a study of blood T cell repertoires in COVID-19. Only in-frame clones appear in the TCRdb table, and some are missing; sequencing was by immunoSEQ multiplex PCR. The sample includes a few hundred thousand clones, about 83% seen only once; the top ten take around 9.3%. V lost 1 base, J lost 0 bases, and 6 bases lay in between. The CDR3 totals 14 residues. The germline gives CDR1 MNHEY, CDR2 SVGAGI. The rearrangement links TRBV6-5 to TRBJ2-5; possible D gene TRBD2, 6 bases. The TCR was taken from a woman aged 45-60 years who had recovered from COVID-19. The specimen sequenced was PBMCs or T cells enriched from blood (not recorded which). The CDR3 spells CASSYWEDQETQYF. CDR3 DNA: TGTGCCAGCAGTTACTGGGAGGACCAAGAGACCCAGTACTTC.